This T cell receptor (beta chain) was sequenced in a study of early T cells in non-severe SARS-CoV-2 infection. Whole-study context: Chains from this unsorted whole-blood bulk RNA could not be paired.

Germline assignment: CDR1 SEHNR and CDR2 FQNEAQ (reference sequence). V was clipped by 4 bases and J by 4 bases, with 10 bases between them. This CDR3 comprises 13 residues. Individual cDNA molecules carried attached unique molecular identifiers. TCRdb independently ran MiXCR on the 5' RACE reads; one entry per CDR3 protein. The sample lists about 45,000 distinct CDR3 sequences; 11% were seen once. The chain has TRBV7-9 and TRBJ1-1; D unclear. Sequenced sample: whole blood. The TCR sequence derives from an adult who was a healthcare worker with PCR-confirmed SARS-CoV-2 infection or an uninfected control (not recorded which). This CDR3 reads CASSSYGSTEAFF. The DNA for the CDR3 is TGTGCCAGCAGCTCCTATGGTAGCACTGAAGCTTTCTTT.